The 7 T cell receptor beta chains below were found in one sample sequenced in a study of human T cells and chemical hapten exposure. Time point defined: patch test 3, about 24 weeks after DPC sensitization. The sample's treatment: therapeutic diphenylcyclopropenone sensitization with weekly scalp DPC. Using its own MiXCR run on the RACE reads, TCRdb lists one record per CDR3 protein. The repertoire consists of fewer than 200,000 distinct CDR3 sequences, with roughly 25% occurring once and the leading ten covering 2.1%. The sequencing used whole blood, collected in connection with sensitization to the hapten diphenylcyclopropenone (DPC). All receptors come from a young woman with alopecia areata. Some clones in this sample may be carry-over from other donors' samples.

This clonotype has more than one count but fewer than ten. For the CDR3, the DNA is TGTGCCACCAGCAGAGTCCGACAGGGAGGCGATGAGCAGTTCTTC. It yields the protein CATSRVRQGGDEQFF. The rearrangement links TRBV15 to TRBJ2-1; weak D call: TRBD1 (7 bases). The V and J ends lost 1 base and 8 bases respectively, with 15 bases between them. The CDR3 runs 15 residues. The germline gives CDR1 LNHNV, CDR2 YYDKDF (reference sequence).

A few counts support this clonotype. The V gene is TRBV29-1, the J gene TRBJ2-1; D gene unclear. V shed 1 base and J shed 7 bases, with 8 bases lying between them. The germline V gene has CDR1 SQVTM and CDR2 ANQGSEA. CDR3 length: 12 residues. This CDR3 reads CSVEAQRNEQFF. In DNA form, the CDR3 reads TGCAGCGTTGAAGCCCAACGAAATGAGCAGTTCTTC.

The chain is built from TRBV15 and TRBJ2-7, with D perhaps matching TRBD2 (6 bases). This CDR3 is built from 14 residues. The V gene lost 4 bases and the J gene lost 2 bases, with 12 bases spanning the gap. The germline CDR1 and CDR2 sequences are LNHNV and YYDKDF (reference sequence). The DNA for the CDR3 is TGTGCCACCAGCAAAGGAGGGGCAGCCTACGAGCAGTACTTC. Amino acids: CATSKGGAAYEQYF.

This clonotype has just a few counts. The rearrangement joins TRBV6-5 to TRBJ2-7, with TRBD1 matching over 7 bases. The CDR3 spans 11 residues. Germline V gene sequence: CDR1 MNHEY, CDR2 SVGAGI. Losses at the gene ends were 8 bases for V and 10 bases for J; bases not matched to a gene: 8. The CDR3, as DNA: TGTGCCAGCCGAGGGGGCGGAGCACAGTACTTC. Residues: CASRGGGAQYF.

This clonotype was picked up many times. The chain joins TRBV25-1 to TRBJ2-5, with D possibly TRBD1 on 6 matching bases. Trimming took 8 bases from V and 6 from J, leaving 16 bases between them. This CDR3 has 13 amino acids. Germline lookup yields CDR1 MGHDK and CDR2 SYGVNS. CDR3 nucleotide sequence: TGTGCCAGCGGGGGACACAGGTCGCAGACCCAGTACTTC. Protein sequence: CASGGHRSQTQYF.

In its sample, this clonotype was seen a few times. V usage is TRBV7-2 and J usage is TRBJ2-6; D is unclear. Germline V gene lookup returns CDR1 SGHTA and CDR2 FQGNSA. CDR3 length: 15 amino acids. V was shortened by 3 bases and J by 0 bases, with 6 bases between the two germline ends. CDR3 sequence reads: CASSFPRSGANVLTF. The CDR3, as DNA: TGTGCCAGCAGCTTTCCACGCTCTGGGGCCAACGTCCTGACTTTC.

In its sample, this clonotype was seen a few times. The J gene is TRBJ1-1, the V gene TRBV6-5; D might be TRBD1 (5 bases). Trimming pared 7 bases from V and 1 base from J, leaving 10 bases between. Germline V gene lookup returns CDR1 MNHEY and CDR2 SVGAGI. CDR3 size: 13 residues. The CDR3 DNA reads TGTGCCAGCACCGATACAGGGAACACTGAAGCTTTCTTT. It codes for CASTDTGNTEAFF.